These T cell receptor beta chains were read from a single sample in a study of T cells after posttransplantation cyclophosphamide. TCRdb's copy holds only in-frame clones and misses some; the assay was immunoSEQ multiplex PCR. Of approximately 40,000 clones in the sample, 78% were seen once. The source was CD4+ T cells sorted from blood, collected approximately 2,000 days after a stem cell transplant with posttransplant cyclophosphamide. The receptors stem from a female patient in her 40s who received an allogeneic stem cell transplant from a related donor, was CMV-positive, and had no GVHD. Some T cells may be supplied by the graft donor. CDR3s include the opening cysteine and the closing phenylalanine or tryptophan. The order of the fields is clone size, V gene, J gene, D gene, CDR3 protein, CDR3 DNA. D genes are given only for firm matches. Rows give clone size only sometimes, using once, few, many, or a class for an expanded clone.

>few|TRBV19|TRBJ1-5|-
CASSRSETGQPQHF
TGTGCCAGTAGTCGGTCGGAGACTGGTCAGCCCCAGCATTTT
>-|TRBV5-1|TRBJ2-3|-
CASRLGTDTQYF
TGCGCCAGCAGACTAGGTACAGATACGCAGTATTTT
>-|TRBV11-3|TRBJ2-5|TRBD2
CASSLDTGPSGQETQYF
TGTGCCAGCAGCCTAGACACGGGCCCTAGCGGCCAAGAGACCCAGTACTTC
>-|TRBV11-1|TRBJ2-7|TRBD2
CASSRREGEQYF
TGTGCCAGCAGCCGCAGGGAGGGCGAGCAGTACTTC
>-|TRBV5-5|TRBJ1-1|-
CASSLDHRPPLWTEAFF
TGTGCCAGCAGCTTGGACCACAGGCCCCCTCTTTGGACTGAAGCTTTCTTT
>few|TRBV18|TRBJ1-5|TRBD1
CASSPGQGVGQPQHF
TGTGCCAGCTCACCGGGACAGGGGGTGGGTCAGCCCCAGCATTTT
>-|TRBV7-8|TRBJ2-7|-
CASSLGLGGNYEQYF
TGTGCCAGCAGCTTAGGACTGGGGGGTAACTACGAGCAGTACTTC
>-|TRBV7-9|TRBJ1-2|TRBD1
CASSLAGQGEVYYGYTF
TGTGCCAGCAGCTTAGCTGGACAGGGGGAGGTATACTATGGCTACACCTTC
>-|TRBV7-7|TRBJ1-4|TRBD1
CASSKGQGHNEKLFF
TGTGCTAGCAGCAAAGGACAGGGACATAATGAAAAACTGTTTTTT
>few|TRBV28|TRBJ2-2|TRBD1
CASRGQGGAGELFF
TGTGCCAGCAGGGGACAGGGAGGTGCCGGGGAGCTGTTTTTT
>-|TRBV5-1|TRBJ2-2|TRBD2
CASSVGTSGGSRNTGELFF
TGCGCCAGCAGCGTTGGAACTAGCGGGGGGAGTCGGAACACCGGGGAGCTGTTTTTT
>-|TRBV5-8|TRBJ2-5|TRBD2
CASSTGLADRRETQYF
TGTGCCAGCAGCACGGGACTAGCGGACCGCCGGGAGACCCAGTACTTC
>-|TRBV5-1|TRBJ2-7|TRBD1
CASRYGTGGSEQYF
TGCGCCAGCAGATATGGGACAGGGGGCAGCGAGCAGTACTTC
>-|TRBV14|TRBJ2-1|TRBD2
CASSQDGGSSYNEQFF
TGTGCCAGCAGCCAAGACGGGGGGAGCTCCTACAATGAGCAGTTCTTC
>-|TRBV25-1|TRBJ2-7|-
CASSDPQGRLSEQYF
TGTGCCAGCAGTGACCCTCAGGGGCGGTTGAGCGAGCAGTACTTC
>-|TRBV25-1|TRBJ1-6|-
CASSQDRENSPLHF
TGTGCCAGCAGTCAAGACAGAGAGAATTCACCCCTCCACTTT